Presented here are 18 T cell receptor beta chains from one specimen sequenced in a study of shared clonotypes between healthy human individuals. Repertoires were generated with immunoSEQ multiplex PCR, while TCRdb's copy carries only in-frame clones and drops some. This table has 190,000 or so clones, about 93% appearing once. The sample comprised naive CD4+ T cells sorted from blood. Subset specified: CD45RA+ positively selected. These receptors were collected from a woman aged 30 to 39 in good health.

Turning to this clone: The same CDR3 arises from other DNA sequences in this sample as well. The V gene is TRBV18, the J gene TRBJ2-7, with a tentative D call TRBD2 (5 bases). Deletions cut 3 bases from V and 5 bases from J, with 5 bases between. From germline, CDR1 is KGHSH and CDR2 LQKENI. The CDR3 sequence is 11 residues long. In nucleotides, the CDR3 is TGTGCCAGCTCACCGGGAGACGAGCAGTACTTC. Translation gives CASSPGDEQYF.

This clone was detected only a few times. Here the CDR3 reads CASSQVPRRNSYEQYF. CDR3 nucleotides: TGCGCCAGCAGCCAAGTCCCTCGACGGAACTCCTACGAGCAGTACTTC. This chain joins TRBV4-1 and TRBJ2-7; D is ambiguous. The V end lost 1 base, the J end lost 0 bases, and 13 bases lay between the germline ends. The CDR3 has 16 residues. CDR1 is MGHRA, CDR2 YSYEKL, per germline.

This clone was counted once. The genes are TRBV2 and TRBJ1-1, with a weak D call TRBD1 (6 bases). The V end was cut by 6 bases, the J end by 5 bases, with 13 bases between. Germline CDR1 SNHLY, CDR2 FYNNEI. The length of the CDR3 is 13 residues. CDR3 nucleotide sequence: TGTGCCAGCAGGAGACAGGTTGAAACTGAAGCTTTCTTT. This sequence encodes CASRRQVETEAFF.

This clone was seen more than once but under ten times. J is TRBJ1-2 and V is TRBV30; no reliable D call. V was pared by 0 bases and J by 4 bases, with 3 bases between. Germline CDR1 and CDR2: GTSNPN and SVGIG (reference sequence). The CDR3 extends over 11 amino acids. In nucleotides, the CDR3 is TGTGCCTGGAGTGTATCCTATGGCTACACCTTC. Amino acid sequence: CAWSVSYGYTF.

The chain is built from TRBV9 and TRBJ2-5; 7 positions agree with TRBD2. Germline V gene data show CDR1 as SGDLS and CDR2 as YYNGEE. The length of the CDR3 is 16 residues. The J segment lost 3 bases and the V segment lost 4 bases, leaving 12 bases of the junction unmatched. As DNA, the CDR3 is TGTGCCAGCAGCCCAAGATGGGAGGGATTAGAAGAGACCCAGTACTTC. Amino acid sequence: CASSPRWEGLEETQYF.

CDR3 residues: CASSPPINRARDYGYTF. The CDR3 DNA is TGTGCCAGCTCACCACCGATAAACAGGGCCCGAGACTATGGCTACACCTTC. The chain has TRBV18 and TRBJ1-2; D perhaps matches TRBD1 (6 bases). Trimming cost V 0 bases and J 3 bases, with 17 bases left between them. Germline V CDR1 and CDR2: KGHSH, LQKENI. The CDR3 consists of 17 residues.

J is TRBJ1-2 and V is TRBV6-1; D is possibly TRBD1 (5 bases). CDR1 is MNHNS, CDR2 SASEGT, per germline. The CDR3 runs 14 residues. The V gene lost 3 bases and the J gene lost 4 bases, with 12 bases spanning the gap. The CDR3 nucleotides are TGTGCCAGCAGTGAGGGGCAGGGAGTCTATGGCTACACCTTC. It is translated as CASSEGQGVYGYTF.

The V call is TRBV5-6, the J call TRBJ1-4; D gene ambiguous. Trimming took off 0 bases at V and 7 bases at J, with 13 bases between the two ends. This CDR3 is built from 15 residues. The germline CDR1 and CDR2 sequences are SGHDT and YYEEEE. CDR3 protein: CASSLEPLASEKLFF. The CDR3 nucleotides are TGTGCCAGCAGCTTGGAACCCCTTGCCAGTGAAAAACTGTTTTTT.

This chain links TRBV19 with TRBJ2-5; TRBD1 agrees at 7 bases. The DNA end is a closer match to TRBJ2-7, so the J assignment may be wrong. Per germline, CDR1 LNHDA and CDR2 SQIVND (reference sequence). This CDR3 region has 13 residues. CDR3 in amino acids: CASSINRGNEQYF. As DNA, the CDR3 is TGTGCCAGTAGTATAAACAGGGGCAACGAGCAGTACTTC.

The count of this clone is one. This chain connects TRBV5-1 to TRBJ1-2; D gene ambiguous. There are 15 residues in the CDR3. CDR1 SGHRS and CDR2 YFSETQ come from the germline V gene. Trimming removed 4 bases from V and 2 bases from J, with 15 bases in between. CDR3 region: CASSPLALGNYGYTF. The CDR3 region has the DNA TGCGCCAGCAGCCCCCTTGCGTTGGGGAACTATGGCTACACCTTC.

This sequence joins TRBV14 and TRBJ2-7; D gene unclear. Germline V gene sequence: CDR1 SGHDN, CDR2 FVKESK. The CDR3 totals 13 residues. Trimming left V 1 base short and J 2 bases short, with 6 bases between. The CDR3 reads CASSQGETYEQYF. The CDR3 nucleotides read TGTGCCAGCAGCCAAGGGGAAACCTACGAGCAGTACTTC.

In regard to this clone: A junction boundary mismatches the germline segment, possibly from a read error. This chain joins TRBV28 and TRBJ1-1; unclear D gene. The CDR3 totals 15 residues. The V gene's germline CDR1 is MDHEN and CDR2 SYDVKM. CDR3 protein: CASTLPNHMNTEAFF. The CDR3 DNA is TGTGCCAGCACTTTACCCAACCACATGAACACTGAAGCTTTCTTT.

This rearrangement joins TRBV18 to TRBJ1-2, with 9 bases identical to TRBD1. With 3 bases clipped from V and 6 bases from J, the junction kept 5 bases outside the gene matches. Germline loops: CDR1 KGHSH, CDR2 LQKENI. The CDR3 sequence is 14 residues long. CDR3 in DNA: TGTGCCAGCTCACCTACAGGGGGCAGGGATGGCTACACCTTC. Residues: CASSPTGGRDGYTF.

The V and J genes are TRBV19 and TRBJ1-2, with TRBD1 matching 9 bases. V lost 5 bases to trimming and J lost 8 bases; unmatched junction nucleotides: 6. The CDR3 sequence is 13 residues long. From germline, CDR1 is LNHDA and CDR2 SQIVND (reference sequence). DNA of the CDR3: TGTGCCAGTAGTTGGGGACAGGGATACGGCTACACCTTC. This codes for CASSWGQGYGYTF. Full variable domain (rest looked up from reference TRBV19 and TRBJ1-2): DGGITQSPKYLFRKEGQNVTLSCEQNLNHDAMYWYRQDPGQGLRLIYYSQIVNDFQKGDIAEGYSVSREKKESFPLTVTSAQKNPTAFYLCASSWGQGYGYTFGSGTRLTVV.

The genes are TRBV29-1 and TRBJ2-1; D is ambiguous. V was trimmed by 0 bases and J by 8 bases, leaving 14 bases between them. The CDR3 has 14 amino acids. Germline V gives CDR1 SQVTM, CDR2 ANQGSEA. Written as DNA, the CDR3 is TGCAGCGTTGAAGATCAGGTGAGGTTGCATGAGCAGTTCTTC. Translating gives CSVEDQVRLHEQFF.

The chain links TRBV5-4 to TRBJ2-7; TRBD2 matches 8 bases. The V gene's germline CDR1 is SGHNT and CDR2 YYREEE (reference sequence). The CDR3 covers 15 residues. V was clipped by 0 bases and J by 2 bases; unmatched bases: 4. The CDR3 is CASSLVAAGAYEQYF. Here the CDR3 DNA reads TGTGCCAGCAGCTTGGTTGCAGCGGGAGCCTACGAGCAGTACTTC.

The chain couples TRBV11-1 to TRBJ2-1, with D maybe TRBD2 (6 bases). The germline V gene encodes CDR1 SGHAT and CDR2 FQDESV (reference sequence). The CDR3 has 16 amino acids. V was shortened by 1 base and J by 6 bases, with 16 bases between the two germline ends. The DNA of the CDR3 is TGTGCCAGCAGCTTAGTTGGTCCCGGGAGTAGCAATGAGCAGTTCTTC. Translation gives CASSLVGPGSSNEQFF. Together with reference TRBV11-1 and TRBJ2-1, the CDR3 gives the full variable domain: EAEVAQSPRYKITEKSQAVAFWCDPISGHATLYWYRQILGQGPELLVQFQDESVVDDSQLPKDRFSAERLKGVDSTLKIQPAELGDSAMYLCASSLVGPGSSNEQFFGPGTRLTVL.

This clone was counted once. The chain employs TRBV7-2 and TRBJ2-5; TRBD2 aligns across 9 bases. The end of the DNA aligns better with TRBJ2-7, so the J call may be wrong. The CDR3 covers 17 residues. Germline CDR1 reads SGHTA; CDR2 reads FQGNSA. The CDR3 spells CASSPPRRAGGPNEQYF. DNA for the CDR3: TGTGCCAGCAGCCCCCCCCGTCGAGCGGGAGGCCCCAACGAGCAGTACTTC.